The rows below give T cell receptor beta chains drawn from one sample of a study of somatic mutations in cytotoxic T cells in rheumatoid arthritis. Only in-frame clones appear in the TCRdb table, and some are missing; sequencing was by immunoSEQ multiplex PCR. This table holds about 25,000 clones, roughly four fifths found once. Sequenced sample: CD8+ T cells sorted from blood. These receptors were collected from a woman aged 18-29 years in good health. The CDR3 runs from the conserved cysteine through the conserved F or W. Fields, in order: D gene, V gene, clone size, J gene, CDR3 protein, CDR3 DNA. D genes are given only for firm matches. A row's size may be missing; if present it is once, few, many or a size class.

>TRBD1|TRBV7-9|.|TRBJ1-2
CASSLGTGPYGYTF
TGTGCCAGCAGCCTGGGGACAGGGCCATATGGCTACACCTTC
>TRBD2|TRBV6-1|few|TRBJ2-3
CASSDSSGGPGTQYF
TGTGCCAGCAGTGATTCAAGCGGGGGGCCGGGTACGCAGTATTTT
>.|TRBV2|.|TRBJ1-6
CASSDSASINSPLHF
TGTGCCAGCAGTGATTCGGCCAGCATCAATTCACCCCTCCACTTT
>TRBD2|TRBV9|.|TRBJ2-3
CASSVEKREGDTQYF
TGTGCCAGCAGCGTAGAGAAGCGGGAAGGAGATACGCAGTATTTT
>.|TRBV30|few|TRBJ2-2
CAWHSWEDTGELFF
TGTGCCTGGCACTCATGGGAGGACACCGGGGAGCTGTTTTTT
>.|TRBV11-2|.|TRBJ1-1
CASSPTRNTEAFF
TGTGCCAGCAGCCCCACCCGGAACACTGAAGCTTTCTTT
>.|TRBV28|.|TRBJ2-7
CASSSRIAIITRSSYEQYF
TGTGCCAGCAGTTCCCGGATAGCCATTATTACTAGGAGCTCCTACGAGCAGTACTTC
>TRBD1|TRBV9|few|TRBJ1-2
CASSVGQGPVDGYTF
TGTGCCAGCAGCGTAGGACAGGGACCTGTCGATGGCTACACCTTC
>TRBD1|TRBV7-9|.|TRBJ2-5
CASSSGQGKETQYF
TGTGCCAGCAGCTCGGGACAGGGGAAAGAGACCCAGTACTTC
>TRBD2|TRBV28|.|TRBJ2-1
CASGFGLAGPLFHNEQFF
TGTGCCAGCGGGTTCGGACTAGCGGGACCCCTTTTCCACAATGAGCAGTTCTTC
>TRBD1|TRBV6-5|.|TRBJ1-1
CASSYSQGGTEAFF
TGTGCCAGCAGTTACAGCCAGGGGGGCACTGAAGCTTTCTTT
>TRBD2|TRBV7-6|.|TRBJ2-2
CASSPGSGGSTGELFF
TGTGCCAGCAGCCCAGGGAGCGGGGGGTCCACCGGGGAGCTGTTTTTT
>.|TRBV12-5|.|TRBJ1-1
CASGLVLDSSWLTEAFF
TGTGCTAGTGGTTTGGTCCTAGACAGCTCGTGGCTCACTGAAGCTTTCTTT
>.|TRBV30|.|TRBJ1-4
CAWSVQDNEKLFF
TGTGCCTGGAGTGTCCAGGATAATGAAAAACTGTTTTTT
>.|TRBV28|few|TRBJ2-7
CASSSPTGGRYEQYF
TGTGCCAGCAGTTCACCGACAGGAGGACGGTACGAGCAGTACTTC
>.|TRBV7-6|.|TRBJ2-7
CASSLGTDSSYEQYF
TGTGCCAGCAGCTTAGGCACGGATAGCTCCTACGAGCAGTACTTC
>.|TRBV6-5|once|TRBJ2-1
CASSWGDSYNEQFF
TGTGCCAGCAGCTGGGGGGACTCCTACAATGAGCAGTTCTTC
>.|TRBV2|few|TRBJ2-5
CASGSRAFGQETQYF
TGTGCCAGCGGGAGTAGGGCGTTTGGGCAAGAGACCCAGTACTTC
>TRBD1|TRBV7-9|.|TRBJ2-1
CASSPTGVYNEQFF
TGTGCCAGCAGCCCGACAGGGGTCTACAATGAGCAGTTCTTC
>TRBD1|TRBV7-9|.|TRBJ2-7
CASSLVGTGFHEQYF
TGTGCCAGCAGCTTAGTAGGGACAGGGTTCCACGAGCAGTACTTC
>.|TRBV9|few|TRBJ1-1
CASSGWNTEAFF
TGTGCCAGCAGCGGCTGGAACACTGAAGCTTTCTTT
>TRBD2|TRBV2|once|TRBJ2-1
CASSEGGGDNEQFF
TGTGCCAGCAGTGAAGGCGGGGGGGACAATGAGCAGTTCTTC
>.|TRBV4-1|few|TRBJ2-7
CASSQGRWNEQYF
TGCGCCAGCAGCCAAGGACGGTGGAACGAGCAGTACTTC
>TRBD1|TRBV27|.|TRBJ1-2
CASSQGGTLYGYTF
TGTGCCAGCAGTCAGGGGGGTACGCTCTATGGCTACACCTTC
>TRBD1|TRBV6-4|once|TRBJ2-2
CASSEFGQGDTGELFF
TGTGCCAGCAGTGAGTTCGGACAGGGGGACACCGGGGAGCTGTTTTTT
>.|TRBV28|few|TRBJ1-3
CASSLGAGPISGNTIYF
TGTGCCAGCAGTTTGGGGGCGGGCCCGATCTCCGGAAACACCATATATTTT
>.|TRBV7-8|.|TRBJ2-1
CASSLPPYNEQFF
TGTGCCAGCAGCTTACCACCGTACAATGAGCAGTTCTTC
>TRBD2|TRBV7-9|.|TRBJ2-1
CASSPPTSGLNEQFF
TGTGCCAGCAGCCCCCCCACTAGCGGACTTAATGAGCAGTTCTTC
>TRBD1|TRBV15|.|TRBJ2-3
CATSRTPGQGFTDTQYF
TGTGCCACCAGCAGAACTCCGGGACAGGGCTTCACAGATACGCAGTATTTT
>.|TRBV7-9|.|TRBJ1-4
CASSTPGGTSGKLFF
TGTGCCAGCAGCACTCCGGGGGGGACTTCTGGGAAACTGTTTTTT
>TRBD2|TRBV7-6|once|TRBJ2-1
CASSSLAGGLYNEQFF
TGTGCCAGCAGCTCCTTAGCGGGAGGGCTCTACAATGAGCAGTTCTTC
>TRBD2|TRBV7-6|.|TRBJ2-7
CASSLALAGYEQYF
TGTGCCAGCAGCTTAGCGCTAGCGGGCTACGAGCAGTACTTC
>.|TRBV9|.|TRBJ1-3
CASTHGESGNTIYF
TGTGCCAGCACCCACGGGGAGTCTGGAAACACCATATATTTT
>TRBD1|TRBV28|once|TRBJ2-5
CASSLGGQARETQYF
TGTGCCAGCAGCCTGGGGGGACAGGCGAGAGAGACCCAGTACTTC
>.|TRBV5-1|.|TRBJ2-7
CASGEADSYEQYF
TGCGCCAGCGGAGAAGCAGACTCCTACGAGCAGTACTTC
>.|TRBV7-6|.|TRBJ2-1
CASSLPGAFDNEQFF
TGTGCCAGCAGCTTACCGGGAGCGTTCGACAATGAGCAGTTCTTC
>.|TRBV4-1|.|TRBJ1-6
CASSPSSPGSPLHF
TGCGCCAGCAGCCCCTCCTCGCCTGGTTCACCCCTCCACTTT
>TRBD2|TRBV11-2|.|TRBJ2-1
CASSLEVGLADYNEQFF
TGTGCCAGCAGCTTAGAGGTAGGGCTAGCGGACTACAATGAGCAGTTCTTC
>TRBD2|TRBV9|.|TRBJ2-1
CASSVGAGGEQFF
TGTGCCAGCAGCGTAGGAGCGGGGGGAGAGCAGTTCTTC
>.|TRBV6-6|.|TRBJ1-2
CASSSRDFLNYGYTF
TGTGCCAGCAGTTCCCGGGACTTCCTCAACTATGGCTACACCTTC
>.|TRBV25-1|.|TRBJ1-2
CASLTHDYGYTF
TGTGCCAGCCTTACACACGACTATGGCTACACCTTC
>.|TRBV27|once|TRBJ2-7
CASSYRSNYEQYF
TGTGCCAGCAGTTATAGGTCAAACTACGAGCAGTACTTC
>.|TRBV9|.|TRBJ1-1
CASSAEGAATEAFF
TGTGCCAGCAGCGCGGAAGGGGCGGCCACTGAAGCTTTCTTT
>.|TRBV27|.|TRBJ2-1
CASISSGGFREQFF
TGTGCCAGCATAAGTAGTGGGGGATTCAGGGAGCAGTTCTTC
>.|TRBV27|.|TRBJ1-2
CASSYRPNVDGYTF
TGTGCCAGCAGTTACAGGCCGAACGTTGATGGCTACACCTTC
>TRBD1|TRBV28|.|TRBJ2-1
CASSLLGQGFYEQFF
TGTGCCAGCAGTTTACTCGGACAGGGGTTCTATGAGCAGTTCTTC
>.|TRBV7-8|.|TRBJ2-3
CASSPPRGIGSTDTQYF
TGTGCCAGCAGCCCTCCGAGGGGGATTGGCAGCACAGATACGCAGTATTTT
>.|TRBV28|.|TRBJ1-1
CASSFLRSSGSEAFF
TGTGCCAGCAGTTTCCTCCGATCTTCAGGGAGTGAGGCTTTCTTT
>.|TRBV9|.|TRBJ1-1
CASSLDLGAEAFF
TGTGCCAGCAGCCTAGACCTGGGTGCTGAAGCTTTCTTT
>.|TRBV7-2|.|TRBJ1-1
CASSFFPGATEAFF
TGTGCCAGCAGCTTTTTTCCGGGGGCCACTGAAGCTTTCTTT
>.|TRBV4-1|few|TRBJ1-1
CASSQDWVGTGRAEAFF
TGCGCCAGCAGCCAAGATTGGGTCGGCACTGGCCGAGCTGAAGCTTTCTTT
>TRBD1|TRBV28|.|TRBJ1-2
CASSFSLPGQGTYGYTF
TGTGCCAGCAGTTTCTCCTTACCGGGACAGGGAACCTATGGCTACACCTTC
>.|TRBV7-6|few|TRBJ2-1
CASSLAGVLNEQFF
TGTGCCAGCAGCTTAGCAGGTGTCTTGAATGAGCAGTTCTTC
>.|TRBV4-2|.|TRBJ1-4
CASSQEGVKLFF
TGTGCCAGCAGCCAGGAGGGCGTAAAACTGTTTTTT
>.|TRBV6-5|.|TRBJ2-1
CASSYSGPVGEQFF
TGTGCCAGCAGTTACTCGGGACCAGTAGGAGAGCAGTTCTTC
>.|TRBV6-5|.|TRBJ2-1
CASSQSGDLVNEQFF
TGTGCCAGCAGTCAGTCAGGGGATCTCGTCAATGAGCAGTTCTTC
>.|TRBV28|.|TRBJ1-4
CASSLFQVGATNEKLFF
TGTGCCAGCAGTTTGTTCCAAGTTGGGGCTACTAATGAAAAACTGTTTTTT
>.|TRBV5-5|.|TRBJ1-5
CASSLDPGASNQPQHF
TGTGCCAGCAGCTTGGACCCAGGGGCGAGCAATCAGCCCCAGCATTTT